This passage covers 24 T cell receptor beta chains from one sample sequenced in a study of human T cells and chemical hapten exposure. From the RACE reads, TCRdb called clonotypes with MiXCR, one entry per CDR3 protein. Of around 82,000 distinct CDR3 sequences in the sample, less than 8% were seen once. Time point indicated: patch test 2, 6 weeks after DPC sensitization. The treatment here: therapeutic diphenylcyclopropenone sensitization with weekly scalp DPC. Sequencing used whole blood, obtained in connection with sensitization to the hapten diphenylcyclopropenone (DPC). The receptor set was obtained from a woman in her twenties or thirties with alopecia areata. Some clones in this sample may be carry-over from other donors' samples.

In this sample, this clonotype turned up many times. This chain uses TRBV29-1 with TRBJ2-2, with 8 bases lining up with TRBD1. The CDR3 is made up of 14 amino acids. V lost 3 bases and J lost 3; bases outside the gene matches: 3. CDR1 is SQVTM and CDR2 is ANQGSEA in the germline V gene. This chain's CDR3 is CSVDDRGYTGELFF. Written as DNA, the CDR3 is TGCAGCGTTGATGACAGGGGATACACCGGGGAGCTGTTTTTT.

To note about this clonotype: With a much larger clone just one base away, this may be a read error. The rearrangement links TRBV29-1 to TRBJ1-1, with D perhaps matching TRBD1 (6 bases). The CDR3 sequence is 13 residues long. CDR1 is SQVTM and CDR2 is ANQGSEA in the germline V gene. The CDR3 sequence is CSVEGAGNNEAFF. The CDR3 region has the DNA TGCAGCGTTGAGGGGGCGGGGAACAATGAAGCTTTCTTT. The full variable domain, with the rest looked up from reference TRBV29-1 and TRBJ1-1, is SAVISQKPSRDICQRGTSLTIQCQVDSQVTMMFWYRQQPGQSLTLIATANQGSEATYESGFVIDKFPISRPNLTFSTLTVSNMSPEDSSIYLCSVEGAGNNEAFFGQGTRLTVV.

The sample holds many counts of this clonotype. This sequence joins TRBV12-3 or TRBV12-4 and TRBJ1-1; D possibly corresponds to TRBD1 (5 bases). The CDR3 spans 12 residues. V was trimmed by 5 bases and J by 4 bases, leaving 8 bases between them. This CDR3 reads CASSPGFTEAFF. CDR3 DNA: TGTGCCAGCAGTCCAGGGTTCACTGAAGCTTTCTTT.

The table lists this clonotype with many counts. The CDR3 reads CASSYSQGLNTEAFF. The CDR3 coding sequence is TGTGCCAGCAGTTACTCACAGGGCTTGAACACTGAAGCTTTCTTT. The chain has TRBV6-5 and TRBJ1-1; D is perhaps TRBD1 (6 bases). Germline V gene data show CDR1 as MNHEY and CDR2 as SVGAGI. The CDR3 sequence is 15 residues long. V shed 0 bases and J shed 0 bases, with 8 bases lying between them.

This clonotype was seen only a few times. The chain employs TRBV6-5 and TRBJ1-1; no definite D call. CDR3 length equals 12 residues. V lost 7 bases and J 7 bases, leaving 13 bases between the germline ends. The germline V gene encodes CDR1 MNHEY and CDR2 SVGAGI. The CDR3 DNA is TGTGCCAGCACCGACGGGGAGTATGAAGCTTTCTTT. Translating it yields CASTDGEYEAFF.

A few counts support this clonotype. The rearrangement uses TRBV3-1 and TRBJ1-1, with D possibly matching TRBD1 (5 bases). Germline V lookup: CDR1 LGHDT, CDR2 YNNKEL (reference sequence). The CDR3 has 15 amino acids. Trimming shortened V by 3 bases and J by 5 bases, and 16 bases separated the two germline ends. In nucleotides, the CDR3 is TGTGCCAGCAGCCATGGGGAAGCAGGGCGGACTGAAGCTTTCTTT. It is translated as CASSHGEAGRTEAFF.

The chain recombines TRBV5-6 with TRBJ2-2; 9 bases match TRBD1. The CDR3 runs 15 residues. Germline CDR1 is SGHDT and CDR2 is YYEEEE. V shed 5 bases, J shed 6 bases, and the junction held 8 bases outside the gene matches. The CDR3 spells CASRRTGVEAGELFF. In DNA form, the CDR3 reads TGTGCCAGCAGGCGGACAGGGGTAGAGGCCGGGGAGCTGTTTTTT.

This clonotype was found many times. The chain links TRBV5-5 to TRBJ1-1; tentatively, D is TRBD1 (6 bases). The V end lost 4 bases, the J end lost 6 bases, and 16 bases lay between the germline ends. Germline-derived CDR1 and CDR2 are SGHKS and YYEKEE (reference sequence). The CDR3 runs to 14 residues. Written as DNA, the CDR3 is TGTGCCAGCAGCCTCACAGGGTATAAGGCTGAAGCTTTCTTT. Amino acids: CASSLTGYKAEAFF.

This clonotype has just a few counts. The chain joins TRBV5-4 to TRBJ1-1; the match to TRBD1 covers 7 bases. The ends lost 4 bases at V and 1 base at J; junction bases unmatched: 10. Germline lookup yields CDR1 SGHNT and CDR2 YYREEE (reference sequence). CDR3 size: 16 residues. The CDR3: CASSPLTGPRNTEAFF. For the CDR3, the DNA is TGTGCCAGCAGCCCCCTGACAGGGCCACGGAACACTGAAGCTTTCTTT.

This clonotype has ten or more counts. The gene calls are TRBV20-1 and TRBJ1-2, with D uncertain. V was cut by 3 bases and J by 9 bases, with 11 bases left in between. The germline gives CDR1 DFQATT, CDR2 SNEGSKA (reference sequence). There are 11 residues in the CDR3. For the CDR3, the DNA is TGCAGTGCTAGCATCAGTCATCGCTACACCTTC. The encoded protein is CSASISHRYTF.

This clonotype was detected only a few times. The J gene is TRBJ1-1, the V gene TRBV29-1, with D possibly matching TRBD1 (5 bases). Per germline, CDR1 SQVTM and CDR2 ANQGSEA. V was cut by 4 bases and J by 4 bases, with 13 bases left in between. This CDR3 contains 13 residues. The CDR3 protein is CSVVITGPTEAFF. DNA for the CDR3: TGCAGCGTTGTCATAACAGGTCCCACTGAAGCTTTCTTT.

The chain joins TRBV5-1 to TRBJ1-5, with TRBD1 as a possible D gene (6 bases). Trimming removed 0 bases from V and 6 bases from J, with 13 bases in between. In germline, CDR1 is SGHRS, CDR2 YFSETQ. The CDR3 loop spans 15 amino acids. CDR3 sequence: CASSLGQGSGQPQHF. The CDR3 nucleotides read TGCGCCAGCAGCTTGGGGCAGGGGAGCGGTCAGCCCCAGCATTTT.

This clonotype showed up many times. The V call is TRBV5-4, the J call TRBJ2-3; no clear D gene. The CDR3 sequence is 14 residues long. With 2 bases removed from V and 6 bases from J, the gap between germline ends came to 13 bases. CDR1 and CDR2 (germline): SGHNT, YYREEE (reference sequence). CDR3 sequence (DNA): TGTGCCAGCAGCTTAGGACGTTCGAGGGATACGCAGTATTTT. Protein: CASSLGRSRDTQYF.

This clonotype was seen many times. The V gene is TRBV5-5, the J gene TRBJ2-6; D unresolved. The CDR3 is made up of 13 amino acids. V lost 1 base to trimming and J lost 4 bases, with 3 bases between them. The germline V gene encodes CDR1 SGHKS and CDR2 YYEKEE (reference sequence). The CDR3 loop reads CASSLPGANVLTF. In nucleotides, the CDR3 is TGTGCCAGCAGCTTGCCCGGGGCCAACGTCCTGACTTTC.

There are many counts of this clonotype. The V and J genes are TRBV6-4 and TRBJ2-1; 7 bases agree with TRBD2. Germline V CDR1 and CDR2: MRHNA, SNTAGT. V lost 0 bases and J lost 6; bases outside the gene matches: 5. The CDR3 runs 15 residues. CDR3 coding DNA: TGTGCCAGCAGTGACTCGGGGGGGGAGATCAATGAGCAGTTCTTC. Translation: CASSDSGGEINEQFF.

V and J are TRBV18 and TRBJ1-1; D is perhaps TRBD1 (5 bases). With 1 base removed from V and 0 bases from J, the gap between germline ends came to 18 bases. The germline V gene has CDR1 KGHSH and CDR2 LQKENI. The CDR3 has 18 residues. The CDR3 DNA reads as TGTGCCAGCTCACCACGGCGCGGGGTACGGGGGGTGAACACTGAAGCTTTCTTT. It specifies CASSPRRGVRGVNTEAFF.

In its sample, this clonotype was seen many times. The chain carries TRBV7-9 and TRBJ2-4; D call uncertain. V shed 2 bases and J shed 8 bases, with 13 bases lying between them. The CDR3 consists of 14 residues. Germline CDR1 and CDR2: SEHNR and FQNEAQ (reference sequence). In DNA form, the CDR3 reads TGTGCCAGCAGCTTATTAGTACCTCAGGACATTCAGTACTTC. Amino acids: CASSLLVPQDIQYF.

This clonotype was seen more than once but under ten times. The genes are TRBV12-3 or TRBV12-4 and TRBJ1-6; TRBD1 matches at 9 bases. Trimming removed 3 bases from V and 7 bases from J; junction bases left unmatched: 4. CDR3 size: 15 residues. The CDR3 DNA reads TGTGCCAGCAGTTTTCAACAGGGGGCGAATTCACCCCTCCACTTT. Amino acid sequence: CASSFQQGANSPLHF.

The genes are TRBV5-1 and TRBJ1-1; D remains unclear. The length of the CDR3 is 13 residues. V lost 7 bases to trimming and J lost 2 bases, with 12 bases between them. Looked up from germline, CDR1 is SGHRS and CDR2 is YFSETQ. The CDR3 DNA reads as TGCGCCAGCCGAGACCAGAGTAACACTGAAGCTTTCTTT. Protein sequence: CASRDQSNTEAFF.

This clonotype was seen at least ten times. The chain links TRBV7-2 to TRBJ2-1; 13 nucleotides match TRBD2. J was trimmed by 2 bases and V by 2 bases; bases with no gene match: 15. Germline V gene sequence: CDR1 SGHTA, CDR2 FQGNSA. This CDR3 is built from 21 residues. In DNA form, the CDR3 reads TGTGCCAGCAGCTTACGTAGCCGACTAGCGGGGGGTCATGGGACCTACAATGAGCAGTTCTTC. It specifies CASSLRSRLAGGHGTYNEQFF.

This clonotype was found a few times. This chain joins TRBV10-3 and TRBJ2-7, with unresolved D. CDR3 length: 15 amino acids. CDR1 ENHRY and CDR2 SYGVKD come from the germline V gene. V was pared by 6 bases and J by 1 base, with 16 bases between. In DNA form, the CDR3 reads TGTGCCATCAGGAGGAGTACGGGCCAATCCTACGAGCAGTACTTC. Protein sequence: CAIRRSTGQSYEQYF.

This clonotype was seen ten or more times. J is TRBJ1-1 and V is TRBV20-1; D unclear. V shed 4 bases and J shed 1 base, with 4 bases lying between them. The CDR3 is 11 residues long. The germline V gene has CDR1 DFQATT and CDR2 SNEGSKA (reference sequence). CDR3 sequence reads: CSANQNTEAFF. The CDR3 DNA reads TGCAGTGCTAACCAGAACACTGAAGCTTTCTTT.

This clonotype appeared many times. The V call is TRBV4-2, the J call TRBJ2-7; D is perhaps TRBD2 (6 bases). This CDR3 region has 17 residues. Trimming took off 3 bases at V and 2 bases at J, with 20 bases between the two ends. CDR1 and CDR2 (germline): LGHNA, YNFKEQ. In DNA, the CDR3 is TGTGCCAGCAGCCAGGCCCCCCCCGGGACTGTGACCTACGAGCAGTACTTC. Amino acids: CASSQAPPGTVTYEQYF.

In its sample, this clonotype was seen many times. The V gene is TRBV3-1, the J gene TRBJ2-2; D is perhaps TRBD1 or TRBD2 (5 bases each). Between the trimmed V and J ends, which lost 0 bases and 1 base, there was a span of 6 bases. The CDR3 length is 15 residues. Germline CDR1 reads LGHDT; CDR2 reads YNNKEL (reference sequence). The CDR3 DNA sequence: TGTGCCAGCAGCCAAGAGGGGGAGAACACCGGGGAGCTGTTTTTT. This gives the protein CASSQEGENTGELFF.